This TCR beta chain was sequenced for a study of PD-L1 blockade in urothelial cancer. Study as a whole: Samples came from 3 weeks, at the second dose, and 6 weeks into treatment. Notes on the study in general: For durable-benefit patients, tumor-associated blood clones expanded more at 3 weeks.

This clone was counted a single time. Antigen unknown. The investigators introduced synthetic TCR analog templates into each PCR as spikes. Profiling relied on immunoSEQ multiplex PCR, and the TCRdb table lists in-frame clones only, not all of them. The sample lists tens of thousands of clones; about nine tenths were seen once. Patients were diagnosed with urothelial carcinoma, either locally advanced or metastatic. V shed 4 bases, J shed 3 bases, and the junction held 11 bases outside the gene matches. Germline CDR1 is SGDLS and CDR2 is YYNGEE. The CDR3 contains 16 residues. The sequencing used PBMCs, collected around atezolizumab (anti-PD-L1) treatment. This sequence was found in a woman between 70 and 85 years old with urothelial cancer. V usage is TRBV9 and J usage is TRBJ1-1, with 8 bases fitting TRBD1. DNA for the CDR3: TGTGCCAGCAGCATCGGGACAGGTTTCGGGGACACTGAAGCTTTCTTT. As protein: CASSIGTGFGDTEAFF.